This T cell receptor beta chain was documented in a study of blood T cell repertoires in COVID-19. About the study: Acute and convalescent COVID-19 samples came from the United States, Italy and Spain. PBMCs, B-cell-depleted T cells, or T cells provided the cDNA or gDNA that made up the material.

The germline gives CDR1 MNHEY, CDR2 SVGAGI. The CDR3 spans 14 residues. Trimming removed 2 bases from V and 4 bases from J, with 11 bases in between. The table lists this clone with a count of one. Sequencing was performed with immunoSEQ multiplex PCR; in TCRdb, only in-frame clones are kept and a portion is missing. The profile covers fewer than 150,000 clones, with 80% to 90% appearing a single time and about 3.6% taken by the ten largest. The sample taken for sequencing was peripheral blood. This TCR was recovered from a woman aged 55-70 years with acute or convalescent COVID-19. This chain connects TRBV6-5 to TRBJ1-2; D unclear. CDR3 sequence (DNA): TGTGCCAGCAGTTACCGGAGTTATGGCTATGGCTACACCTTC. This gives the protein CASSYRSYGYGYTF.